This TCR beta chain emerged from a study of cytomegalovirus exposure and HLA in healthy donors. Study overall: Of all 400 or so donors who were genotyped, about 84% belonged to the Caucasian-associated ancestry cluster. Study outcomes and limitations: Clonal expansion was found to be greater in HLA-associated TCR beta chains than in equally common others in a later analysis. A cluster of highly shared sequence variants was likely a sequencing artifact.

V was shortened by 6 bases and J by 0 bases, with 9 bases between the two germline ends. The CDR3 sequence is 14 residues long. In germline, CDR1 is MNHEY, CDR2 SVGAGI. In the PCR, 60 Vbeta and 13 Jbeta primers were used. Here immunoSEQ multiplex PCR was the method, and the copy in TCRdb shows in-frame clones only, minus some. Its table records some 110,000 clones. About this clone itself: What it binds is unknown.

The source material was PBMCs. This chain joins TRBV6-5 and TRBJ1-3; D is ambiguous. This TCR was recovered from a man aged 40-49 years in good health and CMV-seropositive. DNA for the CDR3: TGTGCCAGCAGCTCAGAAAGCTCTGGAAACACCATATATTTT. Translation gives CASSSESSGNTIYF.